This T cell receptor beta chain was identified in a study of T cells in Graves' hyperthyroidism and ophthalmopathy. General study results and limits: Among clonotypes expanded in thyroid above 0.001, most were also found in blood. Before onset, ophthalmopathy was predicted by the model a median 6.5 months earlier.

The authors obtained PBMCs from roughly 9.7 ml of fresh peripheral blood. From RNA transcripts, TCR beta CDR3 regions were amplified. HTBI primers were used for first-round RT-PCR of the TCR CDR3. TCRdb used MiXCR to reprocess the multiplex PCR reads, holding one entry per CDR3 protein. The sample shows fewer than 900,000 distinct CDR3 sequences, around 15% of them seen only once. Trimming took 6 bases from V and 4 from J; bases not matched to a gene: 16. The CDR3 consists of 18 residues. This clonotype was observed many times. Its antigen remains unidentified. Material for sequencing was blood. The TCR sequence derives from a man in his late teens or twenties with Graves' hyperthyroidism. V usage is TRBV12-3 or TRBV12-4 and J usage is TRBJ2-3; 10 bases line up with TRBD2. Written as DNA, the CDR3 is TGTGCCAGCAGGGCGAGGAGCGGGAGGGCCTTTAGTCCAGATACGCAGTATTTT. Protein product: CASRARSGRAFSPDTQYF.